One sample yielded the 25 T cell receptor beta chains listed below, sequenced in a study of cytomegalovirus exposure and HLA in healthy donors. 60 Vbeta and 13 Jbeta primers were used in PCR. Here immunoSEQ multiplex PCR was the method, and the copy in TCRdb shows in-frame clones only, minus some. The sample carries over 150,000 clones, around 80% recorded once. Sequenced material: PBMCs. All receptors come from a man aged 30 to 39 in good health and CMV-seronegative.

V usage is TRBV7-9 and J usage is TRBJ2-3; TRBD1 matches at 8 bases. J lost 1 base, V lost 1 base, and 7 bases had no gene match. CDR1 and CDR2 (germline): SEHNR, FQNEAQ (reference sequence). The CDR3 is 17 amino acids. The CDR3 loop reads CASSLEKLGQGTDTQYF. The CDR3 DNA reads TGTGCCAGCAGCTTAGAAAAACTGGGACAGGGCACAGATACGCAGTATTTT.

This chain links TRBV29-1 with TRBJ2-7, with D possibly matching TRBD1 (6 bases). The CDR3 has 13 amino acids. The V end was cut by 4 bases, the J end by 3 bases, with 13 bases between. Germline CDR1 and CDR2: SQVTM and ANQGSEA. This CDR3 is CSVAGTLRYEQYF. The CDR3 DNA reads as TGCAGCGTTGCGGGGACACTACGCTACGAGCAGTACTTC.

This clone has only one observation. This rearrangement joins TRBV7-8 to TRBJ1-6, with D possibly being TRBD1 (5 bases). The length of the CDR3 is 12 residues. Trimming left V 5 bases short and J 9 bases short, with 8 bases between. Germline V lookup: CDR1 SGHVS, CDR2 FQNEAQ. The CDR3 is CASSGTGSPLHF. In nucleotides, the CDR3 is TGTGCCAGCAGCGGGACTGGTTCACCCCTCCACTTT.

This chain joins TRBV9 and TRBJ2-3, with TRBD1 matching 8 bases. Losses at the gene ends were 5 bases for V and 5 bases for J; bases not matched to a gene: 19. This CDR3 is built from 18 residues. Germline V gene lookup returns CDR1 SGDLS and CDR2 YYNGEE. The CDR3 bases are TGTGCCAGCAGTATCTCCGGGACAGGCCTAGTAGGGGGAGATACGCAGTATTTT. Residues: CASSISGTGLVGGDTQYF. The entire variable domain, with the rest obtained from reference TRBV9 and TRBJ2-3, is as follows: DSGVTQTPKHLITATGQRVTLRCSPRSGDLSVYWYQQSLDQGLQFLIQYYNGEERAKGNILERFSAQQFPDLHSELNLSSLELGDSALYFCASSISGTGLVGGDTQYFGPGTRLTVL.

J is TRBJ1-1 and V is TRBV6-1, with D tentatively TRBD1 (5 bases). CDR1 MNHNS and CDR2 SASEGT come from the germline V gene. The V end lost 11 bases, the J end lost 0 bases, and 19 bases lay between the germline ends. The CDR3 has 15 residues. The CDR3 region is CASVLGHLMNTEAFF. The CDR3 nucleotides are TGTGCCTCCGTTCTTGGACACCTCATGAACACTGAAGCTTTCTTT.

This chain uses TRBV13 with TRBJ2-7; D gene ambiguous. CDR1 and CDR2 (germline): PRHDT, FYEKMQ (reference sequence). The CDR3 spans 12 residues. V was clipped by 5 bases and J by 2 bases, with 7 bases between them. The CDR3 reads CASSPSAYEQYF. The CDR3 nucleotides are TGTGCCAGCAGCCCCTCAGCCTACGAGCAGTACTTC.

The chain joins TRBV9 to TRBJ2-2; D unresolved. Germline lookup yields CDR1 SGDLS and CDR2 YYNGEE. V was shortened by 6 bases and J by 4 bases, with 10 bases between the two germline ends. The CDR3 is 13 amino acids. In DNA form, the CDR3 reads TGTGCCAGCAACAACCTGGCCACCGGGGAGCTGTTTTTT. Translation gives CASNNLATGELFF.

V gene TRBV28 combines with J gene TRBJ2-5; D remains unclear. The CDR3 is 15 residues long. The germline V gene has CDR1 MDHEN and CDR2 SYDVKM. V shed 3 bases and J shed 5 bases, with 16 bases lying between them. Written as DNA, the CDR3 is TGTGCCAGCAGTTTCCGCCGGATCTTCGGGGAGACCCAGTACTTC. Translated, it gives CASSFRRIFGETQYF.

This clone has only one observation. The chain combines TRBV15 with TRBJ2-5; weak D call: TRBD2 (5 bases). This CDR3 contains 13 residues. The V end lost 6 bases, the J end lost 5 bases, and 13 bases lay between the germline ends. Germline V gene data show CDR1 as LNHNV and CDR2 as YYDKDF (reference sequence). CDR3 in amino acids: CATRIEGHETQYF. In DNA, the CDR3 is TGTGCCACCAGGATAGAGGGTCACGAGACCCAGTACTTC.

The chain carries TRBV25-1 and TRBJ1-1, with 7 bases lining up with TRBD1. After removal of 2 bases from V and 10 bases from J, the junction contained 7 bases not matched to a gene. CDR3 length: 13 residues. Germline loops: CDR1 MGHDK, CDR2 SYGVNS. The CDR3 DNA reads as TGTGCCAGCAGTGAACTTCAAGGGGGCCGAGCTTTCTTT. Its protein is CASSELQGGRAFF.

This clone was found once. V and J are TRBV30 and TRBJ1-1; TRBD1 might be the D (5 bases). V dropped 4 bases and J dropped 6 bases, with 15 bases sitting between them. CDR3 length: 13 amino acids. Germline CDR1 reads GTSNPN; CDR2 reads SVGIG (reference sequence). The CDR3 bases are TGTGCCTGGAACCGAAGGGGAGGGTCTGAAGCTTTCTTT. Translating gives CAWNRRGGSEAFF.

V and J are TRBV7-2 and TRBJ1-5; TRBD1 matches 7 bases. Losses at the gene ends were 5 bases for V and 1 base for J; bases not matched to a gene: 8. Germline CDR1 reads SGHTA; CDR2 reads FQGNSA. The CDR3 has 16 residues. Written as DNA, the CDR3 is TGTGCCAGCAGCGGTCAGGGGGGAGTGAGCAATCAGCCCCAGCATTTT. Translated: CASSGQGGVSNQPQHF.

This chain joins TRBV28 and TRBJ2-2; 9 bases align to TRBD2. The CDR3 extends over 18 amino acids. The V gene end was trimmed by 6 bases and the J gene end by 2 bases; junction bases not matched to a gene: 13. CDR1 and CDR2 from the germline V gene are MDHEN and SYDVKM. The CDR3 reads CASSFYHFLAGNTGELFF. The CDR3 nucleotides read TGTGCCAGCAGCTTCTACCACTTTCTAGCGGGAAACACCGGGGAGCTGTTTTTT.

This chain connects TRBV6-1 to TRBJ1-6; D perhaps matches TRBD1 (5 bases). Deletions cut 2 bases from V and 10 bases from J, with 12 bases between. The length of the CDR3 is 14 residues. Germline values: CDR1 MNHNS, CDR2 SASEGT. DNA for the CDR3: TGTGCCAGCAGTGAAACCAATGGGGGGTCACCCCTCCACTTT. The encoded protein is CASSETNGGSPLHF.

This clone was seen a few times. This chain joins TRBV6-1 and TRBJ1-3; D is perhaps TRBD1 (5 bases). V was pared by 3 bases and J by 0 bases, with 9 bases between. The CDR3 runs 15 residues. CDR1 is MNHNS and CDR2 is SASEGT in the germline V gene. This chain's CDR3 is CASSEGGGSGNTIYF. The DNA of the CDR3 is TGTGCCAGCAGTGAGGGCGGGGGCTCTGGAAACACCATATATTTT.

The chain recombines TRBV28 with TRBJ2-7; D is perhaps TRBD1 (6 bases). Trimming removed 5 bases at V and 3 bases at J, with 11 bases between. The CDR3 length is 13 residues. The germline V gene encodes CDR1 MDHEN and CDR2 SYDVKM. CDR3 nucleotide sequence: TGTGCCAGCAGTCGACAGGCCCTCTACGAGCAGTACTTC. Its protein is CASSRQALYEQYF.

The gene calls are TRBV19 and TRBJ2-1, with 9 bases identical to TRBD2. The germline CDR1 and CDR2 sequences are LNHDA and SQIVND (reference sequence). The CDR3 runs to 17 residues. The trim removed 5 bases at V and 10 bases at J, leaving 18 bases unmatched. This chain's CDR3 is CASSPGGTGTSYREQFF. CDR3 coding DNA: TGTGCCAGTAGTCCCGGGGGGACCGGGACTAGCTATAGAGAGCAGTTCTTC.

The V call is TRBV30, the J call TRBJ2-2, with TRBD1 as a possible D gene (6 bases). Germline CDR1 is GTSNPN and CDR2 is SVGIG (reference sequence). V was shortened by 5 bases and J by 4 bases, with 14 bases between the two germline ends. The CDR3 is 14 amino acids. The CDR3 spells CAWQHGQFTGELFF. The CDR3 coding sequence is TGTGCCTGGCAACATGGACAGTTCACCGGGGAGCTGTTTTTT.

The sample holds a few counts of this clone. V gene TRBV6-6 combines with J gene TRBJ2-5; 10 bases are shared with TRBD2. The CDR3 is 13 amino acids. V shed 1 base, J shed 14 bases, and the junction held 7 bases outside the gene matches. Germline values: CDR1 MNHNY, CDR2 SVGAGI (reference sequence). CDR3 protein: CASSYYEREGFYF. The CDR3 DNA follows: TGTGCCAGCAGTTACTATGAGCGGGAGGGATTCTACTTC.

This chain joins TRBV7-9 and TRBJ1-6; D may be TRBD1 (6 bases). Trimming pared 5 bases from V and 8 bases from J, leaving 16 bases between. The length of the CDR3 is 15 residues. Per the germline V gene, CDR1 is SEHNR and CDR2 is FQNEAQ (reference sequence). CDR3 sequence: CASSQIRGRDSPLHF. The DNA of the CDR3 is TGTGCCAGCAGCCAGATCAGGGGTCGTGATTCACCCCTCCACTTT.

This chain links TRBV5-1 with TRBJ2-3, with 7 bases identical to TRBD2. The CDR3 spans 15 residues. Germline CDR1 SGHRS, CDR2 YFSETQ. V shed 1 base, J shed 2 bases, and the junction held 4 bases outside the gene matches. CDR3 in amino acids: CASSLSLADTDTQYF. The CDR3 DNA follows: TGCGCCAGCAGCTTGTCCCTAGCGGACACAGATACGCAGTATTTT.

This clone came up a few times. The CDR3 DNA sequence: TGTGCCAGCAGTACCGGGGGGCCCCAAGAGACCCAGTACTTC. It translates to CASSTGGPQETQYF. This chain uses TRBV5-6 with TRBJ2-5; weak D call: TRBD2 (7 bases). V was shortened by 5 bases and J by 1 base, with 12 bases between the two germline ends. The CDR3 spans 14 residues. Germline V gene lookup returns CDR1 SGHDT and CDR2 YYEEEE.

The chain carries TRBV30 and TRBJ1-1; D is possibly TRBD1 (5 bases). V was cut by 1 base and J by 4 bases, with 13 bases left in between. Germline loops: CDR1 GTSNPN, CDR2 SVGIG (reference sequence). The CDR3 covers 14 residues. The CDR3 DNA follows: TGTGCCTGGAGTGGCCCAGGGCAACTCACTGAAGCTTTCTTT. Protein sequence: CAWSGPGQLTEAFF.

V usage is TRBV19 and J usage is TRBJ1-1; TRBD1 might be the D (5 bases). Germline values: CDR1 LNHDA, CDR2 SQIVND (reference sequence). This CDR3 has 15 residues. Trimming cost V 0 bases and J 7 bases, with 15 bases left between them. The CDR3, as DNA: TGTGCCAGTAGTATAGATCTATCCGACAGCGATGAAGCTTTCTTT. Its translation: CASSIDLSDSDEAFF. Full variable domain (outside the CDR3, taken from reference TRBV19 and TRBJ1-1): DGGITQSPKYLFRKEGQNVTLSCEQNLNHDAMYWYRQDPGQGLRLIYYSQIVNDFQKGDIAEGYSVSREKKESFPLTVTSAQKNPTAFYLCASSIDLSDSDEAFFGQGTRLTVV.

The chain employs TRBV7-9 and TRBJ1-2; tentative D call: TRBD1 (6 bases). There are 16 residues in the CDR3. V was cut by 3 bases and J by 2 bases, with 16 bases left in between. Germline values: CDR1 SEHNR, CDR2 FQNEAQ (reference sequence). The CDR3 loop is CASSLAGTRKNYGYTF. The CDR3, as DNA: TGTGCCAGCAGCTTGGCTGGGACAAGGAAAAACTATGGCTACACCTTC.